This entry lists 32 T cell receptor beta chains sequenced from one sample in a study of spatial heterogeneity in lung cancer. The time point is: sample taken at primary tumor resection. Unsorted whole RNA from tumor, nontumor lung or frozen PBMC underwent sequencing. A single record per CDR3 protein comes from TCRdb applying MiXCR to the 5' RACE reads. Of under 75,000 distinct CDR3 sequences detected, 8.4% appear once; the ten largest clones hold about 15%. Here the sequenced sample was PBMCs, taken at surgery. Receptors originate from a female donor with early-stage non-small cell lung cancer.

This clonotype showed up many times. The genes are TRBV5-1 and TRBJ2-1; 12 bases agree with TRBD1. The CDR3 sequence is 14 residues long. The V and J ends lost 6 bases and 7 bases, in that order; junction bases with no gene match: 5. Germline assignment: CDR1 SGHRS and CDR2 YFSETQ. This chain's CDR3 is CASKGQGARNEQFF. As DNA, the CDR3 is TGCGCCAGCAAGGGACAGGGGGCAAGGAATGAGCAGTTCTTC. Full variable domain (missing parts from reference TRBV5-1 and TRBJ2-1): KAGVTQTPRYLIKTRGQQVTLSCSPISGHRSVSWYQQTPGQGLQFLFEYFSETQRNKGNFPGRFSGRQFSNSRSEMNVSTLELGDSALYLCASKGQGARNEQFFGPGTRLTVL.

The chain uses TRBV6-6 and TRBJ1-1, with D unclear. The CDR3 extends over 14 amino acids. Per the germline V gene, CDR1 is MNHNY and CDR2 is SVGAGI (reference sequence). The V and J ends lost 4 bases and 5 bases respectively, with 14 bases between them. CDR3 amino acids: CASSSRLGGTEAFF. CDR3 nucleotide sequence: TGTGCCAGCAGTTCGAGATTGGGTGGTACTGAAGCTTTCTTT.

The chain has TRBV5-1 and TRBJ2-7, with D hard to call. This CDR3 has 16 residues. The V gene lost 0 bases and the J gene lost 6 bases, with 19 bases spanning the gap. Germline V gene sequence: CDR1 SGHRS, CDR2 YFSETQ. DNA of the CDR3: TGCGCCAGCAGCTTGGGAGCAGATTGTCCCCTGCTCGAGCAGTACGTC. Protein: CASSLGADCPLLEQYV.

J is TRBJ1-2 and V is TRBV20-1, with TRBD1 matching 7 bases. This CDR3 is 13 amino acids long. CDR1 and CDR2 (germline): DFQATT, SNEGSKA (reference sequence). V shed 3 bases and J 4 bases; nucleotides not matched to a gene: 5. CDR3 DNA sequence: TGCAGTGCTAGGGGACAGAGCTTCTATGGCTACACCTTC. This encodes CSARGQSFYGYTF.

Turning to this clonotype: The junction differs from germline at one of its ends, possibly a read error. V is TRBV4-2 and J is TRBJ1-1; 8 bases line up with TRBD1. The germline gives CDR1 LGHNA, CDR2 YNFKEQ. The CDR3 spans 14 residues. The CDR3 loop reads CTSSQGQGNTEAFF. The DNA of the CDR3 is TGTACCAGCAGCCAAGGACAGGGGAACACTGAAGCTTTCTTT.

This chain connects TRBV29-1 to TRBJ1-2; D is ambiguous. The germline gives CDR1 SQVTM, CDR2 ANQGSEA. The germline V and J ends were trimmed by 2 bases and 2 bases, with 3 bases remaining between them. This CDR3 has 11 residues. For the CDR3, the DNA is TGCAGCGTTGAACAGAACTATGGCTACACCTTC. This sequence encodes CSVEQNYGYTF.

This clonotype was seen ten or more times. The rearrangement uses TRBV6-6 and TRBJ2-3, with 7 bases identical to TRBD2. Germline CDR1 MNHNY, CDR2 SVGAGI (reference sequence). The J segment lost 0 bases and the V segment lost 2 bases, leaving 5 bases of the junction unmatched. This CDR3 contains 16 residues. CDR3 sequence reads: CASSYGLAASTDTQYF. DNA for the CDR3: TGTGCCAGCAGTTACGGCCTAGCGGCAAGCACAGATACGCAGTATTTT.

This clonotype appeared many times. The CDR3 DNA reads as TGTGCCAGCAGTTTTCCCGAGCGGAATTCACCCCTCCACTTT. It translates to CASSFPERNSPLHF. This sequence joins TRBV28 and TRBJ1-6; D gene unclear. Trimming stripped 3 bases from V and 7 bases from J, with 10 bases between. The CDR3 contains 14 residues. CDR1 and CDR2 (germline): MDHEN, SYDVKM.

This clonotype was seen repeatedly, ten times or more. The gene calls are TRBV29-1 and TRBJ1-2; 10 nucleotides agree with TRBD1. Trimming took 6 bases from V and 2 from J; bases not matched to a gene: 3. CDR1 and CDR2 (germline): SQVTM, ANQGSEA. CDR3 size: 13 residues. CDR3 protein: CSVTTGGNYGYTF. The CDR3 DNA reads TGCAGCGTGACGACAGGGGGCAACTATGGCTACACCTTC.

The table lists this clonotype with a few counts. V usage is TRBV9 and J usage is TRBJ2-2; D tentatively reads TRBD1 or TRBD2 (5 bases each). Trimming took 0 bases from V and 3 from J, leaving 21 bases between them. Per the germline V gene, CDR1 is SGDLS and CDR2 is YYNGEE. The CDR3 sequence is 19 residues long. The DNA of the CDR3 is TGTGCCAGCAGCGTAGGGGGCGGGCCAGCCGACGGACACACCGGGGAGCTGTTTTTT. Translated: CASSVGGGPADGHTGELFF. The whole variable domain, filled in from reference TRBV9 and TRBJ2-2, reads DSGVTQTPKHLITATGQRVTLRCSPRSGDLSVYWYQQSLDQGLQFLIQYYNGEERAKGNILERFSAQQFPDLHSELNLSSLELGDSALYFCASSVGGGPADGHTGELFFGEGSRLTVL.

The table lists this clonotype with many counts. The CDR3 DNA reads TGTGCCAGCTCACCACTTCCAGGGGTAGATTTGAGCACTGAAGCTTTCTTT. Translating gives CASSPLPGVDLSTEAFF. The chain employs TRBV18 and TRBJ1-1, with a possible D match to TRBD1 (6 bases). Trimming removed 1 base at V and 4 bases at J, with 19 bases between. Germline V CDR1 and CDR2: KGHSH, LQKENI. The CDR3 is 17 amino acids.

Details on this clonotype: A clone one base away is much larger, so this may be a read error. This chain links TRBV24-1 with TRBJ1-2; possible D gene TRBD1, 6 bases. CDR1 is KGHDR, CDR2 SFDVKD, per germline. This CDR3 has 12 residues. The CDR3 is CDTSSTGIGYTF. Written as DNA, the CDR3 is TGTGACACCTCGAGCACAGGGATAGGCTACACCTTC.

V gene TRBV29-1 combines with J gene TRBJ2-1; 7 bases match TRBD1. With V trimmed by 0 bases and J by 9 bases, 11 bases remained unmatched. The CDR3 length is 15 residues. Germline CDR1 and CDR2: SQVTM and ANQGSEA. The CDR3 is CSVEERQGKAGEQFF. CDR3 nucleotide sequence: TGCAGCGTTGAAGAGAGACAGGGTAAGGCGGGTGAGCAGTTCTTC.

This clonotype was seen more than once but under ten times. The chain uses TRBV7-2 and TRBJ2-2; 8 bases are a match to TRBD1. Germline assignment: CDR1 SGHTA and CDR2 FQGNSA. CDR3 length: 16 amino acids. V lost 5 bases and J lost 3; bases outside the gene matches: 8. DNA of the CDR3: TGTGCCAGCAGCCCGGACAGGGCGCAGTACACCGGGGAGCTGTTTTTT. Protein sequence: CASSPDRAQYTGELFF.

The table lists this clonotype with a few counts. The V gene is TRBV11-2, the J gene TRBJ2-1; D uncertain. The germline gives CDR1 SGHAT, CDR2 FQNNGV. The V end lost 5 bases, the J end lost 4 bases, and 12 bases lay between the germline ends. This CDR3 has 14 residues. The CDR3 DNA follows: TGTGCCAGCAGCGCCCGGGTTCTGTACAATGAGCAGTTCTTC. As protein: CASSARVLYNEQFF.

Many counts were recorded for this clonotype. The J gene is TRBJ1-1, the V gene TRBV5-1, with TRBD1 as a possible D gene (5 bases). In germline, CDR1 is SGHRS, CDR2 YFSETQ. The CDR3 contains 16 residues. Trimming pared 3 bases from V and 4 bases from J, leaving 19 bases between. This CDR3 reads CASSSLSRRDGTEAFF. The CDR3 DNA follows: TGCGCCAGCAGCTCTTTGTCGCGGAGGGACGGCACTGAAGCTTTCTTT.

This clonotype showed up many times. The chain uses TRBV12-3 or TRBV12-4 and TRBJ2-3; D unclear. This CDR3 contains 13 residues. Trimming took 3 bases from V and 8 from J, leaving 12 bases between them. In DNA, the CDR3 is TGTGCCAGCAGTTTTGGCAGTGATGGTACGCAGTATTTT. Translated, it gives CASSFGSDGTQYF.

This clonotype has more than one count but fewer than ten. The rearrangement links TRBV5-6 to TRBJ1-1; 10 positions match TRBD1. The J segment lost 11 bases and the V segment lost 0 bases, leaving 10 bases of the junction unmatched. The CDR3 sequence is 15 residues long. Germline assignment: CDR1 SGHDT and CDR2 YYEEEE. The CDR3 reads CASSLVGQGDPNAFF. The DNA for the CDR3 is TGTGCCAGCAGCTTGGTCGGACAGGGGGACCCTAATGCTTTCTTT.

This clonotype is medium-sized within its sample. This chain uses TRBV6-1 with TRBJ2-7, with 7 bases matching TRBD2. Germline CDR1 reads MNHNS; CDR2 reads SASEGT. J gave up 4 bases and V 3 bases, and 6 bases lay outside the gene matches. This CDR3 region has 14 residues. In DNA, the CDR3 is TGTGCCAGCAGTGAGGCTAGCGGAGGATACGAGCAGTACGTC. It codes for CASSEASGGYEQYV.

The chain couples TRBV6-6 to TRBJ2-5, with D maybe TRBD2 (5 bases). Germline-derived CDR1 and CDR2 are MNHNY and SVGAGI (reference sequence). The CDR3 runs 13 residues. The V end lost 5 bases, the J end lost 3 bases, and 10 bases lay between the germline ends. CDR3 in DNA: TGTGCCAGCAGTCCCGGGGAGAAAGAGACCCAGTACTTC. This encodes CASSPGEKETQYF.

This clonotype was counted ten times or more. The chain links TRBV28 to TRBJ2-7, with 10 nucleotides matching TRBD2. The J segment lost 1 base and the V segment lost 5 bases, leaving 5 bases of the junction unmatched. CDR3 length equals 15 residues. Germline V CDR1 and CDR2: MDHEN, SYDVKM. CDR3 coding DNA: TGTGCCAGCAGTGTAACTAGCGGGGAATCCTACGAGCAGTACGTC. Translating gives CASSVTSGESYEQYV.

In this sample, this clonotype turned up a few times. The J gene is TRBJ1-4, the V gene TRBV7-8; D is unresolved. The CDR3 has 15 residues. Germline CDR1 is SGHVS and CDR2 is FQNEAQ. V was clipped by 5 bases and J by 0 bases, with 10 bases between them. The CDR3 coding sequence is TGTGCCAGCAGCCAGAGGAGACCAACTAATGAAAAACTGTTTTTT. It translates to CASSQRRPTNEKLFF.

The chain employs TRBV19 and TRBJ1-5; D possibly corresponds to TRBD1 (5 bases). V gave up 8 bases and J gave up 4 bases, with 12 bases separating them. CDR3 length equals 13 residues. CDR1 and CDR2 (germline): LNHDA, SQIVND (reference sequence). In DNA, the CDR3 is TGTGCCAGTTCCAGGGAGTGGAATCAGCCCCAGCATTTT. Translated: CASSREWNQPQHF.

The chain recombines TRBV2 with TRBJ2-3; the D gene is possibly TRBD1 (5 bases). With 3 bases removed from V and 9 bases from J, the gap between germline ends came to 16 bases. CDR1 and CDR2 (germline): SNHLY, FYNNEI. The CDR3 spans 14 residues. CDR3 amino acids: CASSDHGLGATQYF. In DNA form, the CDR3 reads TGTGCCAGCAGTGACCACGGGCTAGGGGCAACGCAGTATTTT.

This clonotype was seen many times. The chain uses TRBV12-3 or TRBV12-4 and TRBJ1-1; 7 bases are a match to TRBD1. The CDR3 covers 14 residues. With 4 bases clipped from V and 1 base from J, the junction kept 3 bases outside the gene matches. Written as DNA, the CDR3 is TGTGCCAGCAGTTGGACAGGTCGGAACACTGAAGCTTTCTTT. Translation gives CASSWTGRNTEAFF.

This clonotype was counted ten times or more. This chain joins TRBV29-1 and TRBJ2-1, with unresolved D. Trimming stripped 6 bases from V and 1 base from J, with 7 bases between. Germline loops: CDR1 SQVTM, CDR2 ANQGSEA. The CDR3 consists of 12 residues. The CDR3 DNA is TGCAGCGTAAACTTATCCTACAATGAGCAGTTCTTC. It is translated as CSVNLSYNEQFF.

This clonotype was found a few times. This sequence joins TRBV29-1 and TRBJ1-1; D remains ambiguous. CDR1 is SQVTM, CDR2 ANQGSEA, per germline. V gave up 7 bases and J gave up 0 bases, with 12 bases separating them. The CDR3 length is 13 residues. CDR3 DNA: TGCAGCGCGGCGGGTGAGTTGAACACTGAAGCTTTCTTT. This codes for CSAAGELNTEAFF. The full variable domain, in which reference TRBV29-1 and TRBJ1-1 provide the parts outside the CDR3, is SAVISQKPSRDICQRGTSLTIQCQVDSQVTMMFWYRQQPGQSLTLIATANQGSEATYESGFVIDKFPISRPNLTFSTLTVSNMSPEDSSIYLCSAAGELNTEAFFGQGTRLTVV.

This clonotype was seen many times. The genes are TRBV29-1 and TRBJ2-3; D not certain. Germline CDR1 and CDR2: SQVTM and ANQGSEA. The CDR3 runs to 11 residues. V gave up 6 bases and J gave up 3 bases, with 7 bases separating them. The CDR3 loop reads CSVPGTDTQYF. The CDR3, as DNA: TGCAGCGTACCCGGAACAGATACGCAGTATTTT.

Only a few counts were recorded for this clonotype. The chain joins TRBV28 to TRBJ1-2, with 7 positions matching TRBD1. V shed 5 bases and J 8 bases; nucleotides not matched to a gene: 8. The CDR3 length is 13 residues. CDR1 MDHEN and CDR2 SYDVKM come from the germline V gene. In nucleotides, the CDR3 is TGTGCCAGCAGTCTCGGACAGGTTGCCGGCTACACCTTC. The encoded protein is CASSLGQVAGYTF.

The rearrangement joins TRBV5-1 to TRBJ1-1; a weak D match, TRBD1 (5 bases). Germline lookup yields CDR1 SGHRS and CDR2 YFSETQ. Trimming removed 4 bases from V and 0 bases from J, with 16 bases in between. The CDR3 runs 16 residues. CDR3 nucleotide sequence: TGCGCCAGCAGCCTGGGATCCGGGGCCTTGAACACTGAAGCTTTCTTT. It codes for CASSLGSGALNTEAFF.

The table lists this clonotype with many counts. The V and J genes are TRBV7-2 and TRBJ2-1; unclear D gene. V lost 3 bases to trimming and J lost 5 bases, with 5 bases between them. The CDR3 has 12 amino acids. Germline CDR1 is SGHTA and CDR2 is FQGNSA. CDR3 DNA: TGTGCCAGCAGCTTGGGTAACAATGAGCAGTTCTTC. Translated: CASSLGNNEQFF.

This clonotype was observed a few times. CDR3 residues: CASSTATGARQYV. The CDR3, as DNA: TGTGCCAGCAGTACTGCCACAGGGGCGAGGCAGTACGTC. The chain is built from TRBV6-6 and TRBJ2-7; 7 bases match TRBD1. Germline lookup yields CDR1 MNHNY and CDR2 SVGAGI (reference sequence). CDR3 length: 13 amino acids. Trimming cost V 5 bases and J 9 bases; bases outside gene matches: 10.